Sequencing of this TCR beta chain was carried out in a study of T-cell reconstitution after alpha-beta-depleted transplantation in children. A TCRbeta library incorporating unique molecular identifiers was prepared. A single record per CDR3 protein comes from TCRdb applying MiXCR to the PCR reads. The sample lists hundreds of thousands of distinct CDR3 sequences; around 16% were seen once. This clonotype was seen many times. This specimen was PBMCs from the stem cell graft donor, taken from the stem cell graft. The source is a human donor who donated a stem cell graft to a child with acute myeloid leukemia.

The CDR3 nucleotides are TGTGCCATCAGTGAGTCGACGGGACAGGGTGCGCAGTATTTT. It specifies CAISESTGQGAQYF. This chain connects TRBV10-3 to TRBJ2-3; 9 bases are a match to TRBD1. V was clipped by 0 bases and J by 10 bases; unmatched bases: 5. This CDR3 region has 14 residues. Per the germline V gene, CDR1 is ENHRY and CDR2 is SYGVKD.